A selection of T cell receptor beta chains follows, all from one sample in a study of CD8 T cells in ankylosing spondylitis. TCRdb re-analysed the 5' RACE reads in MiXCR, keeping a single row per CDR3 protein. Of about 260,000 distinct CDR3 sequences in the sample, roughly 20% were seen once. Sequenced sample: blood, either unsorted or a sorted T cell fraction (not recorded which). Receptors originate from a male donor with ankylosing spondylitis or in good health (not recorded which). Both conserved end residues are part of each CDR3. D genes are given only for firm matches. Only some rows state a clone size, as once, few, many or a class for expanded clones.

d_gene	v_gene	abundance	j_gene	CDR3aa	CDR3nt
NA	TRBV20-1	NA	TRBJ2-3	CSARRGISTDTQYF	TGCAGTGCTAGGCGTGGGATTAGCACAGATACGCAGTATTTT
NA	TRBV12-3/TRBV12-4	NA	TRBJ2-3	CASSSGFWSQYF	TGTGCCAGCAGTTCAGGGTTTTGGTCGCAGTATTTT
NA	TRBV20-1	many	TRBJ1-5	CSASEQGNSNQPQHF	TGCAGTGCTAGCGAACAGGGAAATAGCAATCAGCCCCAGCATTTT
TRBD1	TRBV10-3	NA	TRBJ1-1	CAIRGRDRGEDTEAFF	TGTGCCATCAGAGGCCGGGACAGGGGGGAGGACACTGAAGCTTTCTTT
NA	TRBV4-1	many	TRBJ2-3	CASSQELTVLSTDTQYF	TGCGCCAGCAGCCAAGAGTTAACTGTCCTTAGCACAGATACGCAGTATTTT
NA	TRBV5-1	NA	TRBJ1-4	CASSLTANEKLFF	TGCGCCAGCAGCTTAACAGCTAATGAAAAACTGTTTTTT
NA	TRBV24-1	NA	TRBJ2-2	CAAGAEGTGELFF	TGTGCCGCCGGGGCCGAGGGTACCGGGGAGCTGTTTTTT
TRBD1	TRBV20-1	few	TRBJ2-2	CSAPTWTGMTGELFF	TGCAGTGCGCCCACCTGGACAGGGATGACCGGGGAGCTGTTTTTT
TRBD1	TRBV29-1	few	TRBJ1-1	CSVQDRKNTEAFF	TGCAGCGTTCAGGACAGGAAAAACACTGAAGCTTTCTTT
NA	TRBV12-3/TRBV12-4	NA	TRBJ1-2	CASSSLGTLYGYTF	TGTGCCAGCAGTTCATTGGGAACCCTATATGGCTACACCTTC
TRBD2	TRBV18	once	TRBJ2-3	CASSPVLSGTSTDTQYF	TGTGCCAGCTCACCCGTCCTTAGCGGGACTAGCACAGATACGCAGTATTTT
NA	TRBV9	NA	TRBJ1-6	CASSPPPGPDSPLHF	TGTGCCAGCAGCCCCCCCCCAGGGCCGGACTCACCCCTCCACTTT
NA	TRBV5-6	NA	TRBJ2-2	CASSFQGSGTGELFF	TGTGCCAGCAGCTTCCAGGGTTCGGGCACCGGGGAGCTGTTTTTT
TRBD2	TRBV6-1	many	TRBJ2-1	CASSASGSSYNEQFF	TGTGCCAGCAGTGCTAGCGGGAGCTCCTACAATGAGCAGTTCTTC
NA	TRBV5-3	once	TRBJ1-1	CARTQGTEAFF	TGTGCCAGAACACAGGGTACTGAAGCTTTCTTT
NA	TRBV10-3	few	TRBJ1-4	CAIRAEGNPTNEKLFF	TGTGCCATCAGGGCAGAAGGAAACCCAACTAATGAAAAACTGTTTTTT
TRBD2	TRBV27	NA	TRBJ2-1	CASSLLAGISVGEQSF	TGTGCCAGCAGTTTACTAGCGGGGATTTCTGTAGGTGAGCAGTCCTTC
TRBD1	TRBV6-5	NA	TRBJ1-5	CACSYHVAVRDRDQPQHF	TGTGCCTGCAGTTACCACGTAGCCGTAAGGGACAGGGATCAGCCCCAGCATTTT
NA	TRBV7-8	few	TRBJ1-4	CASSLAGAVSNEKLFF	TGTGCCAGCAGCTTAGCGGGGGCGGTGTCTAATGAAAAACTGTTTTTT
NA	TRBV6-4	many	TRBJ2-1	CASSNGQRQGEQFF	TGTGCCAGCAGTAACGGACAAAGGCAGGGTGAGCAGTTCTTC
NA	TRBV5-1	few	TRBJ1-1	CASSLKGGSTEAFF	TGCGCCAGCAGCTTGAAAGGAGGCAGCACTGAAGCTTTCTTT
NA	TRBV20-1	few	TRBJ1-6	CSARVGKGGYNSPLHF	TGCAGTGCTAGAGTGGGGAAGGGCGGTTATAATTCACCCCTCCACTTT
TRBD1	TRBV3-1	NA	TRBJ1-2	CASSRLRGTGGIDGYTF	TGTGCCAGCAGCCGCCTAAGGGGGACAGGGGGCATTGATGGCTACACCTTC
NA	TRBV12-3/TRBV12-4	few	TRBJ2-3	CASPGVTTTDTQYF	TGTGCCAGCCCTGGGGTTACCACCACAGATACGCAGTATTTT
TRBD2	TRBV2	few	TRBJ2-2	CASRSQASGFGELFF	TGTGCCAGCCGTTCTCAGGCTAGCGGGTTCGGGGAGCTGTTTTTT
NA	TRBV10-1	few	TRBJ2-5	CASSDGVAETQYF	TGCGCCAGCAGTGACGGTGTAGCAGAGACCCAGTACTTC
TRBD2	TRBV9	NA	TRBJ2-1	CASGGVYNEQFF	TGTGCCAGCGGGGGGGTATACAATGAGCAGTTCTTC
NA	TRBV25-1	few	TRBJ1-1	CASSEGGRGSNTEAFF	TGTGCCAGCAGTGAGGGCGGCAGGGGATCGAACACTGAAGCTTTCTTT
NA	TRBV7-2	NA	TRBJ2-2	CASSYRIRASGELFF	TGTGCCAGCAGTTATCGGATTAGGGCGTCCGGGGAGCTGTTTTTT
NA	TRBV5-1	few	TRBJ1-3	CASSLLKPGSGNTIYF	TGCGCCAGCAGCTTGCTTAAGCCCGGCTCTGGAAACACCATATATTTT
TRBD1	TRBV20-1	many	TRBJ2-4	CSASDRGTAKNIQYF	TGCAGTGCTAGCGACAGGGGGACAGCCAAAAACATTCAGTACTTC
TRBD2	TRBV5-1	NA	TRBJ2-3	CASSRTVAGGGTDTQYF	TGCGCCAGCAGCAGGACCGTAGCGGGAGGAGGCACAGATACGCAGTATTTT
NA	TRBV20-1	NA	TRBJ2-1	CSARGLGPSYNEQFF	TGCAGTGCTAGAGGACTAGGACCCTCCTACAATGAGCAGTTCTTC
NA	TRBV4-1	NA	TRBJ1-3	CASSQGWEGSGNTIYF	TGCGCCAGCAGCCAAGGTTGGGAGGGCTCTGGAAACACCATATATTTT